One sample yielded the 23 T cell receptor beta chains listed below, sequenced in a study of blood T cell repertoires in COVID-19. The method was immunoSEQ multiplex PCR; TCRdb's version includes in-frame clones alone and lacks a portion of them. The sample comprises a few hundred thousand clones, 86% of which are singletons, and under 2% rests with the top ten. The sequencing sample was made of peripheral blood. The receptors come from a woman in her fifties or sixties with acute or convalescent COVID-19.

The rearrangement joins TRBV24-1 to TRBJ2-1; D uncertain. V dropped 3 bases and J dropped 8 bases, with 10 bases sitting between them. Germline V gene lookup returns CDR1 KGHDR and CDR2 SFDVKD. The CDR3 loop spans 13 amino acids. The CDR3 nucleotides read TGTGCCACCAGTGATGGTGGTCGGGATGAGCAGTTCTTC. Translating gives CATSDGGRDEQFF.

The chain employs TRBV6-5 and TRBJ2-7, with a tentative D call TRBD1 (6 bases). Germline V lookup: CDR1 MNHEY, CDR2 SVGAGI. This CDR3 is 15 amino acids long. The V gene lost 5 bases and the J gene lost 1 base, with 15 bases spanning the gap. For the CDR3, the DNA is TGTGCCAGCAGTCCGGACTTACAGGGATCCTACGAGCAGTACTTC. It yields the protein CASSPDLQGSYEQYF.

The CDR3 here is CASSLRRTGYPYEQYF. CDR3 nucleotide sequence: TGTGCCAGCAGTTTACGCCGAACGGGATACCCCTACGAGCAGTACTTC. V gene TRBV27 combines with J gene TRBJ2-7; D may be TRBD2 (5 bases). Germline V CDR1 and CDR2: MNHEY, SMNVEV (reference sequence). CDR3 size: 16 residues. Trimming took 2 bases from V and 2 from J, leaving 16 bases between them.

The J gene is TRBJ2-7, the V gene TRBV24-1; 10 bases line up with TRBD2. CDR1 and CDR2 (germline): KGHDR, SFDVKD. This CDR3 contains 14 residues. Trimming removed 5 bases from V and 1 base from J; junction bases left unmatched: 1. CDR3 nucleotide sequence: TGTGCCACCAGTGCTAGCGGGGGTTCCTACGAGCAGTACTTC. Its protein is CATSASGGSYEQYF.

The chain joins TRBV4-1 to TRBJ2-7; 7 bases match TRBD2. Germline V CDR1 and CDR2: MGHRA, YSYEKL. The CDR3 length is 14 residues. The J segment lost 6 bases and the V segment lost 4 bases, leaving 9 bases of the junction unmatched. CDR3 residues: CASSLVAGTSEQYF. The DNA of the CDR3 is TGCGCCAGCAGCCTTGTAGCGGGCACATCCGAGCAGTACTTC.

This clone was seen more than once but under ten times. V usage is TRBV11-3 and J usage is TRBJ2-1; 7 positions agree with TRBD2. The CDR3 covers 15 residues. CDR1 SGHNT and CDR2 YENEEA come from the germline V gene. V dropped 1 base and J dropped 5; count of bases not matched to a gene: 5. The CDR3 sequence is CASSLGASGDNEQFF. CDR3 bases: TGTGCCAGCAGCTTAGGTGCCAGCGGGGACAATGAGCAGTTCTTC.

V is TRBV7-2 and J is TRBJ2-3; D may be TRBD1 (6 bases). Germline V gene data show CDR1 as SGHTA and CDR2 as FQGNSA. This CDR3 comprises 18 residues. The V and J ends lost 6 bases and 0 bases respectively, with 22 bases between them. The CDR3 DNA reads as TGTGCCAGCAGAACCCAAATCGGACAGCGCGCTAGCACAGATACGCAGTATTTT. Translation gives CASRTQIGQRASTDTQYF.

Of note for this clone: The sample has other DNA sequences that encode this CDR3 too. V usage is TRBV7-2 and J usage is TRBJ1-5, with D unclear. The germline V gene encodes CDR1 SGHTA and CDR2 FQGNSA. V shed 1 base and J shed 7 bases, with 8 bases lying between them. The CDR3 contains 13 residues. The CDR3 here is CASSLVSGQPQHF. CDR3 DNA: TGTGCCAGCAGCTTAGTCTCTGGCCAGCCCCAGCATTTT.

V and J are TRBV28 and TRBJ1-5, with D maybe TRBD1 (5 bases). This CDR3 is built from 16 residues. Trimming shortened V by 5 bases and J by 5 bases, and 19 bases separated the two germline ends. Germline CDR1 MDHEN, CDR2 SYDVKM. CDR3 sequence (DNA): TGTGCCAGCAGTATCCCAATTCGGGGGGGAGATCAGCCCCAGCATTTT. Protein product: CASSIPIRGGDQPQHF.

CDR3 DNA: TGTGCCAGCAGCTCAGCGGGACGGACCTACGAGCAGTACTTC. Amino acids: CASSSAGRTYEQYF. The rearrangement links TRBV11-3 to TRBJ2-7; TRBD2 aligns across 7 bases. V was pared by 4 bases and J by 2 bases, with 5 bases of the junction left unmatched. The CDR3 spans 14 residues. Looked up from germline, CDR1 is SGHNT and CDR2 is YENEEA.

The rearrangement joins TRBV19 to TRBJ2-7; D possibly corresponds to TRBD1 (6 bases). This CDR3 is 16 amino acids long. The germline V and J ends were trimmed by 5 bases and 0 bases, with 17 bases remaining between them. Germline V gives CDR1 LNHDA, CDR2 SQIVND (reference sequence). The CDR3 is CASSSIPGTSSYEQYF. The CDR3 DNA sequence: TGTGCCAGTAGTTCTATACCCGGGACATCCTCCTACGAGCAGTACTTC.

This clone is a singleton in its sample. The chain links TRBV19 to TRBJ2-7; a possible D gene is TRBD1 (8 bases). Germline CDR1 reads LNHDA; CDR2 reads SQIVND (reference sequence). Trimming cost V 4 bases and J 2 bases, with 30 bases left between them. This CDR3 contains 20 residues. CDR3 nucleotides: TGTGCCAGTAGTAGAAGACACAGGGGGGGCCCCGTAGCGGGTCCCTACGAGCAGTACTTC. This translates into CASSRRHRGGPVAGPYEQYF.

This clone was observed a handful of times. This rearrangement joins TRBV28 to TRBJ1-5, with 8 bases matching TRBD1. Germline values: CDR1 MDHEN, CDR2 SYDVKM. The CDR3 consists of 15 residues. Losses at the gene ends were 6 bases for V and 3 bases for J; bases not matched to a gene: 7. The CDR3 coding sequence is TGTGCCAGCAGACCCGGACAGGGAACCAATCAGCCCCAGCATTTT. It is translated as CASRPGQGTNQPQHF.

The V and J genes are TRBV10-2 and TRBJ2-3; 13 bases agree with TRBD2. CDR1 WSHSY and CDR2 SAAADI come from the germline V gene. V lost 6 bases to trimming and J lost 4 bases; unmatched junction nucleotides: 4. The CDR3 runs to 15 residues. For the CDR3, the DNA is TGCGCCAGCAGAGGACTAGCGGGAGATGCAGATACGCAGTATTTT. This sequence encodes CASRGLAGDADTQYF.

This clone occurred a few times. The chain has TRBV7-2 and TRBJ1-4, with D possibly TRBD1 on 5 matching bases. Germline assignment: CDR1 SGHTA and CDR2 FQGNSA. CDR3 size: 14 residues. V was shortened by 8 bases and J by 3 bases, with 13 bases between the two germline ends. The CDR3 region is CASSEGRANEKLFF. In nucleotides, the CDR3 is TGTGCCAGCTCCGAAGGCAGGGCTAATGAAAAACTGTTTTTT.

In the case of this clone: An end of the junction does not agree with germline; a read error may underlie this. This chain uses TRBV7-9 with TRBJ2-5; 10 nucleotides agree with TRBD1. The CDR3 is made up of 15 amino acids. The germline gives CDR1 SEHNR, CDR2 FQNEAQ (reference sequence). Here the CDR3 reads CTSSLGQGVGETQYF. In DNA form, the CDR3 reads TGTACCAGCAGCTTAGGACAGGGGGTTGGAGAGACCCAGTACTTC.

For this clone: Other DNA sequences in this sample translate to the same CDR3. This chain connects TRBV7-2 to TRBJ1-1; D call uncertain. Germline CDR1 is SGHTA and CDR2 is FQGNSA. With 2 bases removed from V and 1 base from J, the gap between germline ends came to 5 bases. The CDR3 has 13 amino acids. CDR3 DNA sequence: TGTGCCAGCAGCTTAACACGGAACACTGAAGCTTTCTTT. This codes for CASSLTRNTEAFF. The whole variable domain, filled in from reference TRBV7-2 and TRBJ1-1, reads GAGVSQSPSNKVTEKGKDVELRCDPISGHTALYWYRQSLGQGLEFLIYFQGNSAPDKSGLPSDRFSAERTGGSVSTLTIQRTQQEDSAVYLCASSLTRNTEAFFGQGTRLTVV.

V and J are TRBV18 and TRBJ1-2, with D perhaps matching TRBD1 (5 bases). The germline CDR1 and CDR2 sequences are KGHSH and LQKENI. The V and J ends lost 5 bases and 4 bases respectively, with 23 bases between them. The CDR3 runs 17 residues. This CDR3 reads CASSILINRDSGYGYTF. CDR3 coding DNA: TGTGCCAGCTCAATACTAATCAACCGGGACTCCGGCTATGGCTACACCTTC.

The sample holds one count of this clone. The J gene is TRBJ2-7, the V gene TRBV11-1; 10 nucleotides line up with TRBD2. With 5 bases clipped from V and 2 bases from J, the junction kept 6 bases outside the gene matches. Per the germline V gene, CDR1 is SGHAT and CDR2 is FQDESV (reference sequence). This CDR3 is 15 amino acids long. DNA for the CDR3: TGTGCCAGCAGCCAGGGGAGCGGGAGGGCCTACGAGCAGTACTTC. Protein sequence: CASSQGSGRAYEQYF.

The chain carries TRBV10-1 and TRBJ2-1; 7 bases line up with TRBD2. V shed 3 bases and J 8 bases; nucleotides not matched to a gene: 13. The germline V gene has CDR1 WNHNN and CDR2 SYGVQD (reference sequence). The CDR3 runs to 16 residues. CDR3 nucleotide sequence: TGCGCCAGCAGTGATGGAGCGCTCCGGGGGGATGATGAGCAGTTCTTC. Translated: CASSDGALRGDDEQFF.

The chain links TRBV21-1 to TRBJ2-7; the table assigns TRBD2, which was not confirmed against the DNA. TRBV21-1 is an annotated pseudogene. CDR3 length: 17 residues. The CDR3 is CASSKVEELMHSYEQYF. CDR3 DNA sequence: TGTGCCAGCAGCAAAGTTGAGGAGTTAATGCACTCCTACGAGCAGTACTTC.

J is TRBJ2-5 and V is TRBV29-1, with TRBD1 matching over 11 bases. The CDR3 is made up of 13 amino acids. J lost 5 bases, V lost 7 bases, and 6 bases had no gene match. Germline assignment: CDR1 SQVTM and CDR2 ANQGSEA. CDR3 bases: TGCAGCGCCGGACAGGGGGCAGGTGAGACCCAGTACTTC. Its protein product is CSAGQGAGETQYF. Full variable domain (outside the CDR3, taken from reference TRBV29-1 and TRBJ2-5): SAVISQKPSRDICQRGTSLTIQCQVDSQVTMMFWYRQQPGQSLTLIATANQGSEATYESGFVIDKFPISRPNLTFSTLTVSNMSPEDSSIYLCSAGQGAGETQYFGPGTRLLVL.

CDR3 sequence reads: CASRDTSGRGKNIQYF. The CDR3 coding sequence is TGTGCCAGCAGAGATACTAGCGGGAGGGGCAAAAACATTCAGTACTTC. V is TRBV3-1 (or the pseudogene TRBV3-2) and J is TRBJ2-4; 13 bases match TRBD2. The V gene end was trimmed by 6 bases and the J gene end by 3 bases; junction bases not matched to a gene: 5. The CDR3 totals 16 residues. CDR1 is LGHDT and CDR2 is YNNKEL in the germline V gene (reference sequence).